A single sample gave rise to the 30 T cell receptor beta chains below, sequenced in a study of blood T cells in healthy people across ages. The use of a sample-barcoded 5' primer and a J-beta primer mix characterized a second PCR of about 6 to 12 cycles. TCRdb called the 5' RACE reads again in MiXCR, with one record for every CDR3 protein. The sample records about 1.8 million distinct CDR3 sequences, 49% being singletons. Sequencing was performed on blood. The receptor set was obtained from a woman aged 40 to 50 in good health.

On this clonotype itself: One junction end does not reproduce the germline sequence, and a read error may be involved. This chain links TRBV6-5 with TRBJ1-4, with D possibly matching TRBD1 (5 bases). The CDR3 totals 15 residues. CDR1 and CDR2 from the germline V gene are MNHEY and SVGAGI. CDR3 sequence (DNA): TGTGCCAGCAGTCACTCGAAGGGGTTTAATGAAAAACTGTTTTTT. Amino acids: CASSHSKGFNEKLFF.

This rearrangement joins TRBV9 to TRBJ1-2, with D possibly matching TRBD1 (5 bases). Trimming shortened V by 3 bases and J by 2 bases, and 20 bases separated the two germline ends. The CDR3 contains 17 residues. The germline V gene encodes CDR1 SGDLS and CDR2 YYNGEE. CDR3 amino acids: CASSGGRAKKGNYGYTF. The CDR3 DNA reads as TGTGCCAGCAGCGGTGGGCGGGCGAAGAAGGGGAACTATGGCTACACCTTC.

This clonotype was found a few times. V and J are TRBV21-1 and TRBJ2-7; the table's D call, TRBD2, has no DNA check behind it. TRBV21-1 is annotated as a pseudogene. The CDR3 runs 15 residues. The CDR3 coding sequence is TGTGCCAGCAGCGGCCCTCTAGCGGGGGGCCTAGGGCAGTACTTC. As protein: CASSGPLAGGLGQYF.

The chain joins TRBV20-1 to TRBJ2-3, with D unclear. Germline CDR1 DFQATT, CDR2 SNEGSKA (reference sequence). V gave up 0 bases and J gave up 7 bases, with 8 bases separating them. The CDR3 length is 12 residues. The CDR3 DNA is TGCAGTGCTAGAGATCTAGGAAATACGCAGTATTTT. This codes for CSARDLGNTQYF.

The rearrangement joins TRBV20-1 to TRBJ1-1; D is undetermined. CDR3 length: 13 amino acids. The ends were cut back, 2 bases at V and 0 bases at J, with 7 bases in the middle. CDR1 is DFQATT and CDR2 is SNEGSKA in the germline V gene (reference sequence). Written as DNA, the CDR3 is TGCAGTGCTAGAATGGCGCTGAACACTGAAGCTTTCTTT. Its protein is CSARMALNTEAFF.

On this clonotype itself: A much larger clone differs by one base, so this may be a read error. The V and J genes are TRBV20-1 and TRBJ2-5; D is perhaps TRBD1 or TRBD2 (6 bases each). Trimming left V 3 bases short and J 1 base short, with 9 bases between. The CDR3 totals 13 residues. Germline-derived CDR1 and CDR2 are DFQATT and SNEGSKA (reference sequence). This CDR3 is CSASGGFQETQYF. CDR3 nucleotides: TGCAGTGCTAGCGGGGGCTTCCAAGAGACCCAGTACTTC.

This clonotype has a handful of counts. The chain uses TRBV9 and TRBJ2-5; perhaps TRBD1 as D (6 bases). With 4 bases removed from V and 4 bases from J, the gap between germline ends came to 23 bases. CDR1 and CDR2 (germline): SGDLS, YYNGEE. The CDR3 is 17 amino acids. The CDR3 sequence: CASSSRAGDFSGETQYF. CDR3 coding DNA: TGTGCCAGCAGCTCCCGGGCAGGGGATTTTTCTGGAGAGACCCAGTACTTC.

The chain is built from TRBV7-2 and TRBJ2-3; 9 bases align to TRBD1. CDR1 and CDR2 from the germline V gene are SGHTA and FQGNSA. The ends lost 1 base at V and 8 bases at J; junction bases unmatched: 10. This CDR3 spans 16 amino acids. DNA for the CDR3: TGTGCCAGCAGCTTAGGCCGGGACAGGGTCAGGGGTACGCAGTATTTT. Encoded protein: CASSLGRDRVRGTQYF.

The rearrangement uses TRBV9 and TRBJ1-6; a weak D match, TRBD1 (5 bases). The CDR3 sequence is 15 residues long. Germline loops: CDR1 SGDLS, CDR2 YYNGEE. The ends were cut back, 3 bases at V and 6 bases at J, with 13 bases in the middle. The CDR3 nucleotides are TGTGCCAGCAGCGCCGGACACGGAGGTAATTCACCCCTCCACTTT. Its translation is CASSAGHGGNSPLHF.

Here the CDR3 reads CASSPGPSGAHEQYF. Written as DNA, the CDR3 is TGCGCCAGCAGCCCTGGCCCTAGCGGGGCTCATGAGCAGTACTTC. The rearrangement uses TRBV5-1 and TRBJ2-5; 9 nucleotides agree with TRBD2. V was clipped by 4 bases and J by 11 bases; unmatched bases: 15. The CDR3 totals 15 residues. Germline CDR1 SGHRS, CDR2 YFSETQ.

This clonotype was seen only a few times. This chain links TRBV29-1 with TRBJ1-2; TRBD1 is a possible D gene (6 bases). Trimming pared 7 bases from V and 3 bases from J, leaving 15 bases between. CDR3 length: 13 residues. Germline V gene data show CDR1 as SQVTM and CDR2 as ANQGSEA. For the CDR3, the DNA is TGCAGCGCCGCCCGGGACACTTACTATGGCTACACCTTC. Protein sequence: CSAARDTYYGYTF.

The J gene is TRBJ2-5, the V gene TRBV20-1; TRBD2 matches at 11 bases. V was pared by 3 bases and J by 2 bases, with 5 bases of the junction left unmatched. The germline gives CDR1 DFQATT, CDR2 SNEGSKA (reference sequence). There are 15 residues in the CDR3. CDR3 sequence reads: CSARPRLAGQETQYF. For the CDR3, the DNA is TGCAGTGCTAGGCCCAGACTAGCGGGGCAAGAGACCCAGTACTTC.

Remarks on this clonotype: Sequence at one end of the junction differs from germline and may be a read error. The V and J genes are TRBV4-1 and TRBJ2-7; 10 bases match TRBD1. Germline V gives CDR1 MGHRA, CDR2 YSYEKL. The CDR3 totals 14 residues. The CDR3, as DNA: TGCGCCGGCAGCCAAGGGACAGGGGCCTACGAGCAGTACTTC. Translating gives CAGSQGTGAYEQYF.

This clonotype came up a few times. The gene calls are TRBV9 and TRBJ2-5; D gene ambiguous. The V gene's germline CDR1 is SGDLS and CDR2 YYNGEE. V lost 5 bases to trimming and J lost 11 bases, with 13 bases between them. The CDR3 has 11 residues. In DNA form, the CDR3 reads TGTGCCAGCAGAGAAAACAATGAGCAGTACTTC. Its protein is CASRENNEQYF.

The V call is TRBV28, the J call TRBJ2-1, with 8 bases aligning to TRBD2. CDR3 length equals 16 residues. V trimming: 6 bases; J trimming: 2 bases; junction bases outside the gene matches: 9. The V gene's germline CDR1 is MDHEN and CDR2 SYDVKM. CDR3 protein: CASSLGGLDPYNEQFF. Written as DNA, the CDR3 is TGTGCCAGCAGCCTGGGGGGACTAGACCCCTACAATGAGCAGTTCTTC.

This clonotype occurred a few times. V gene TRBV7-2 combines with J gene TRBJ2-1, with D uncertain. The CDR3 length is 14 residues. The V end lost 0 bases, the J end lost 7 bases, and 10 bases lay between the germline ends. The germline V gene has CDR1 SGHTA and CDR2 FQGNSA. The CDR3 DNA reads TGTGCCAGCAGCTTAGCTGTTTCGACGAATGAGCAGTTCTTC. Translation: CASSLAVSTNEQFF. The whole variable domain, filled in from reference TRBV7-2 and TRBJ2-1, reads GAGVSQSPSNKVTEKGKDVELRCDPISGHTALYWYRQSLGQGLEFLIYFQGNSAPDKSGLPSDRFSAERTGGSVSTLTIQRTQQEDSAVYLCASSLAVSTNEQFFGPGTRLTVL.

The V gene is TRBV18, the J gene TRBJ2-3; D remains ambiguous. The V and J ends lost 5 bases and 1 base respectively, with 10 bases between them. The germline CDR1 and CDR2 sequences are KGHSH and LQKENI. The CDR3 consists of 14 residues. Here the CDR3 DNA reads TGTGCCAGCTCAACAGACAAACGCACAGATACGCAGTATTTT. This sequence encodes CASSTDKRTDTQYF. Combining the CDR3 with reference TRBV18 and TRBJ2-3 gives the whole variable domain NAGVMQNPRHLVRRRGQEARLRCSPMKGHSHVYWYRQLPEEGLKFMVYLQKENIIDESGMPKERFSAEFPKEGPSILRIQQVVRGDSAAYFCASSTDKRTDTQYFGPGTRLTVL.

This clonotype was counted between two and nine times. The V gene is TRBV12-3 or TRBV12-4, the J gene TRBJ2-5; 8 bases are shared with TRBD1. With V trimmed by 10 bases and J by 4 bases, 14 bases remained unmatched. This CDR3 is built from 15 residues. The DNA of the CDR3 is TGTGCCATTGGAATTACCGGACAGGGACTAGAGACCCAGTACTTC. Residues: CAIGITGQGLETQYF.

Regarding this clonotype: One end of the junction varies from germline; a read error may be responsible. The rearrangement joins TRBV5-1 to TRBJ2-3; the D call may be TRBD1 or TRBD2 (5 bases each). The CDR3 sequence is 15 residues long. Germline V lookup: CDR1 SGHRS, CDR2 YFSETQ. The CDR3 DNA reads TGCGCCAGCAGCTTGCTAGCAGTCCCAACAGGTACGCAGTATTTT. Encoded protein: CASSLLAVPTGTQYF.

DNA for the CDR3: TGTGCCAGCAGTTGCAACCCTCCGGAGACCCAGTACTTC. Translating gives CASSCNPPETQYF. V usage is TRBV12-3 or TRBV12-4 and J usage is TRBJ2-5; D uncertain. The CDR3 totals 13 residues. The V end lost 4 bases, the J end lost 5 bases, and 11 bases lay between the germline ends.

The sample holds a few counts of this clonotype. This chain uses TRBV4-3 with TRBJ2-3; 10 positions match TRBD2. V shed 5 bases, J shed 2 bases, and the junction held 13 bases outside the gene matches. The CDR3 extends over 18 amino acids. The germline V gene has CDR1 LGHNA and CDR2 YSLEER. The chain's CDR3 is CASSIVASGGPLTDTQYF. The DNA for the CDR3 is TGCGCCAGCAGCATCGTGGCTAGCGGGGGTCCTCTCACAGATACGCAGTATTTT.

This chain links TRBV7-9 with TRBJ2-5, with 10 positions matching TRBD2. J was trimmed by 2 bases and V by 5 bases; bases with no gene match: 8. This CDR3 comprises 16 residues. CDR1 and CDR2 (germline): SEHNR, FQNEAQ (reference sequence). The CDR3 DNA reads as TGTGCCAGCAGCCACACTAGCGGGGCGTGGCAAGAGACCCAGTACTTC. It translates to CASSHTSGAWQETQYF.

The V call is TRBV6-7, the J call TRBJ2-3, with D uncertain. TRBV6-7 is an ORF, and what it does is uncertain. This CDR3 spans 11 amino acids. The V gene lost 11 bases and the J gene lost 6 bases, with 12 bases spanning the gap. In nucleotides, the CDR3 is TGTGCCTTTTTTAGGTTCGATACGCAGTATTTT. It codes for CAFFRFDTQYF.

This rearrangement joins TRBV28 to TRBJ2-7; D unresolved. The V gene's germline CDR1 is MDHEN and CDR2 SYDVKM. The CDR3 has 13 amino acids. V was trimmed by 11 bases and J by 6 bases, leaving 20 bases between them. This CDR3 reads CAASPLGTREQYF. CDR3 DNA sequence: TGTGCCGCCAGCCCCCTCGGAACTCGCGAGCAGTACTTC.

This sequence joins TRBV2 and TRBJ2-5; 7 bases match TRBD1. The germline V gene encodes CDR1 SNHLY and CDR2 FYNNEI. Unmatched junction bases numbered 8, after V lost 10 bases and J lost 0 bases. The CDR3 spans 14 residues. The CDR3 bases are TGTGCCAACGATCGGGACAGCCACCAAGAGACCCAGTACTTC. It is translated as CANDRDSHQETQYF. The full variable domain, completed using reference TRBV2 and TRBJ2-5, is EPEVTQTPSHQVTQMGQEVILRCVPISNHLYFYWYRQILGQKVEFLVSFYNNEISEKSEIFDDQFSVERPDGSNFTLKIRSTKLEDSAMYFCANDRDSHQETQYFGPGTRLLVL.

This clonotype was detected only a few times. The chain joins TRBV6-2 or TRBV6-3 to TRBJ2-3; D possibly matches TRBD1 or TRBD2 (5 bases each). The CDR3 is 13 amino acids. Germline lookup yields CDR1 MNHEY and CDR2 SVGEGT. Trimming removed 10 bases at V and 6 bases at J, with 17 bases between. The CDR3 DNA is TGTGCCACCGGGACCCCGCCCGCGGATACGCAGTATTTT. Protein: CATGTPPADTQYF.

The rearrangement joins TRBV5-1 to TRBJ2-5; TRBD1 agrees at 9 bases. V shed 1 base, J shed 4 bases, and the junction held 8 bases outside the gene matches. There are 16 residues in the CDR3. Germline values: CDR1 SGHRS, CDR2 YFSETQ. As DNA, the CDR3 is TGCGCCAGCAGCTTGACAGGGGGCGGACGACTAGAGACCCAGTACTTC. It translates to CASSLTGGGRLETQYF.

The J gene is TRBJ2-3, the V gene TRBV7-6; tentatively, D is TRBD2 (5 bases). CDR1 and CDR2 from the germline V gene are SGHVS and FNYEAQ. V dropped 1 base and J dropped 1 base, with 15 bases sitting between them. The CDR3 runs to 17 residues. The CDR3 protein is CASSLVIEGWGTDTQYF. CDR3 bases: TGTGCCAGCAGCTTAGTTATTGAGGGATGGGGCACAGATACGCAGTATTTT.

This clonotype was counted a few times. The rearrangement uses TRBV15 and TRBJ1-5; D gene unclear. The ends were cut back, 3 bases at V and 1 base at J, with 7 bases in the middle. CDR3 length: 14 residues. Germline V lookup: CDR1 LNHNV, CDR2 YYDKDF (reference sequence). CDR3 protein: CATSSVGSNQPQHF. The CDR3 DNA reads TGTGCCACCAGCAGCGTGGGAAGCAATCAGCCCCAGCATTTT.

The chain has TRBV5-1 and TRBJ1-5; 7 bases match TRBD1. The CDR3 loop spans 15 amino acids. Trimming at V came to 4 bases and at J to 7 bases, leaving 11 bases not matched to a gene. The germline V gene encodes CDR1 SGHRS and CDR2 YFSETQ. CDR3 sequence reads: CASSVSDRAGQPQHF. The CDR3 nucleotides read TGCGCCAGCAGCGTCAGTGACAGGGCGGGACAGCCCCAGCATTTT.